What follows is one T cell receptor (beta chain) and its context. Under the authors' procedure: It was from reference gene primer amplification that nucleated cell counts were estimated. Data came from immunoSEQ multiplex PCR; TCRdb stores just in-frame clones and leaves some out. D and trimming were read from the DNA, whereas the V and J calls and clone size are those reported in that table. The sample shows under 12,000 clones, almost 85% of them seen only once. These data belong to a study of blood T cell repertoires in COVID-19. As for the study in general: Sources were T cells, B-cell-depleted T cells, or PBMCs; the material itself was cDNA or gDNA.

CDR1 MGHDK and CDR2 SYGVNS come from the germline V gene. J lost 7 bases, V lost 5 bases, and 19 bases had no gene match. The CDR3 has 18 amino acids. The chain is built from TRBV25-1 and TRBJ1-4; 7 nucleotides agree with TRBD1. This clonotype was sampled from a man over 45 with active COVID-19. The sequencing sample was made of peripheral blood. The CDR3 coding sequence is TGTGCCAGCAGTTTAAATCCCCCCCGCGGCAGGGGGAGTGAAAAACTGTTTTTT. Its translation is CASSLNPPRGRGSEKLFF.